This T cell receptor (beta chain) was identified during a study of memory CD4+ T cells and cytomegalovirus serostatus. Single viable CD3+CD4+CD8-CD45RO+ cells were sorted as the memory CD4+ T cells. The CDR3 length is 17 residues. The germline CDR1 and CDR2 sequences are ENHRY and SYGVKD. V shed 2 bases and J 2 bases; nucleotides not matched to a gene: 6. Repertoires were generated with immunoSEQ multiplex PCR, while TCRdb's copy carries only in-frame clones and drops some. The table lists tens of thousands of clones, over 75% of them singletons. The chain has TRBV10-3 and TRBJ2-3; 11 bases are a match to TRBD2. Sequenced: memory CD4+ T cells from blood. The clonotype comes from an adult in good health and CMV-seronegative. The CDR3 protein is CAISELGLAEITDTQYF. CDR3 nucleotide sequence: TGTGCCATCAGTGAGCTGGGACTAGCGGAAATCACAGATACGCAGTATTTT.